Each of the 3 T cell receptor beta chains below was sequenced from the same sample in a study of identical twins. MiXCR, applied by TCRdb to the 5' RACE reads, yields one record per CDR3 protein. The sample has about 240,000 distinct CDR3 sequences, about 13% seen once; the top ten hold 3.5% to 5%. These records were also assigned to another study, of yellow fever vaccine responses in identical twins.

Sequencing used memory (CD45RO+) T cells sorted from blood. These receptors were collected from a woman aged 18-29 years in good health.

This clonotype was seen at least ten times. The chain joins TRBV29-1 to TRBJ2-5; possibly TRBD2 for D (6 bases). This CDR3 region has 12 residues. Trimming left V 4 bases short and J 4 bases short, with 10 bases between. Germline V gives CDR1 SQVTM, CDR2 ANQGSEA. CDR3 sequence reads: CSVVEGSETQYF. As DNA, the CDR3 is TGCAGCGTTGTGGAGGGGTCAGAGACCCAGTACTTC. The whole variable domain, filled in from reference TRBV29-1 and TRBJ2-5, reads SAVISQKPSRDICQRGTSLTIQCQVDSQVTMMFWYRQQPGQSLTLIATANQGSEATYESGFVIDKFPISRPNLTFSTLTVSNMSPEDSSIYLCSVVEGSETQYFGPGTRLLVL.

In its sample, this clonotype was seen a few times. This chain joins TRBV5-1 and TRBJ1-1, with D perhaps TRBD1 (5 bases). CDR3 length equals 14 residues. Trimming shortened V by 3 bases and J by 1 base, and 10 bases separated the two germline ends. CDR1 is SGHRS, CDR2 YFSETQ, per germline. CDR3 loop: CASSYKDRNTEAFF. CDR3 in DNA: TGCGCCAGCAGCTATAAAGACAGGAACACTGAAGCTTTCTTT.

This clonotype has ten or more counts. The chain couples TRBV15 to TRBJ2-7; TRBD2 agrees at 8 bases. The V gene end was trimmed by 9 bases and the J gene end by 6 bases; junction bases not matched to a gene: 13. The germline V gene has CDR1 LNHNV and CDR2 YYDKDF (reference sequence). The CDR3 consists of 14 residues. The CDR3 region has the DNA TGTGCCACTTCAAAGGCGGGCGGGGGGAGCGAGCAGTACTTC. This codes for CATSKAGGGSEQYF.